This T cell receptor beta chain comes out of a study of blood T cell repertoires in COVID-19. Measured with immunoSEQ multiplex PCR; TCRdb has only the in-frame clones, and not every one. The table lists over 100,000 clones, around 83% of them singletons. Germline V gives CDR1 LNHDA, CDR2 SQIVND (reference sequence). CDR3 length equals 16 residues. The junction had 13 bases not matched to a gene; V was cut back by 3 bases and J by 6 bases. This chain uses TRBV19 with TRBJ1-2, with 7 bases matching TRBD1. The TCR originated in a woman older than 75 with active or convalescent COVID-19. Source material: peripheral blood. DNA of the CDR3: TGTGCCAGTAGTATCGGGCAGGGGGTAAGGTCCGATGGCTACACCTTC. It codes for CASSIGQGVRSDGYTF.